These 18 T cell receptor beta chains originate from one sample sequenced in a study of cytomegalovirus exposure and HLA in healthy donors. PCR used 60 Vbeta primers and 13 Jbeta primers. The assay was immunoSEQ multiplex PCR, and TCRdb's table has in-frame clones only and misses some. The sample comprises about 200,000 clones, over 75% of which are singletons, and about 0.094% rests with the top ten. Sequencing was carried out using PBMCs. These TCRs come from a boy under 10 years old in good health and CMV-seronegative.

The CDR3 nucleotides read TGCGCCAGCAGCCAAGAGGCAGGGTCGAACACTGAAGCTTTCTTT. As protein: CASSQEAGSNTEAFF. The chain is built from TRBV4-3 and TRBJ1-1; D perhaps matches TRBD1 (5 bases). In germline, CDR1 is LGHNA, CDR2 YSLEER. This CDR3 is 15 amino acids long. V shed 0 bases and J shed 1 base, with 9 bases lying between them.

The chain couples TRBV5-1 to TRBJ2-3; 8 bases match TRBD1. The CDR3 runs 14 residues. J was trimmed by 6 bases and V by 0 bases; bases with no gene match: 3. Per germline, CDR1 SGHRS and CDR2 YFSETQ. The CDR3 DNA is TGCGCCAGCAGCTTGGCCCGACAGGGGGATACGCAGTATTTT. Translated: CASSLARQGDTQYF.

The V and J genes are TRBV5-4 and TRBJ1-2; maybe TRBD1 (5 bases). The germline V and J ends were trimmed by 0 bases and 1 base, with 10 bases remaining between them. Germline lookup yields CDR1 SGHNT and CDR2 YYREEE (reference sequence). The CDR3 sequence is 15 residues long. DNA for the CDR3: TGTGCCAGCAGCTTGGTGCCCGACAGTAACTATGGCTACACCTTC. Protein sequence: CASSLVPDSNYGYTF.

The CDR3: CAISGYRVGYTF. DNA of the CDR3: TGTGCCATCAGTGGATACAGGGTTGGCTACACCTTC. This chain connects TRBV10-3 to TRBJ1-2; the D gene is possibly TRBD1 (6 bases). The V end lost 4 bases, the J end lost 7 bases, and 10 bases lay between the germline ends. Germline CDR1 ENHRY, CDR2 SYGVKD. The CDR3 consists of 12 residues.

This chain joins TRBV2 and TRBJ1-6; a weak D match, TRBD1 (5 bases). With 7 bases removed from V and 8 bases from J, the gap between germline ends came to 9 bases. In germline, CDR1 is SNHLY, CDR2 FYNNEI. CDR3 length: 12 amino acids. CDR3 in amino acids: CASKSGDSPLHF. CDR3 bases: TGTGCCAGCAAGTCGGGGGATTCACCCCTCCACTTT.

CDR3 sequence reads: CASSPGTGDGEAFF. DNA for the CDR3: TGTGCCAGCAGCCCCGGGACAGGGGATGGTGAAGCTTTCTTT. The chain carries TRBV11-1 and TRBJ1-1; 10 nucleotides agree with TRBD1. Germline assignment: CDR1 SGHAT and CDR2 FQDESV (reference sequence). The CDR3 loop spans 14 amino acids. Trimming cost V 5 bases and J 7 bases; bases outside gene matches: 7.

The rearrangement joins TRBV6-5 to TRBJ1-1; D is perhaps TRBD1 (6 bases). The germline V gene has CDR1 MNHEY and CDR2 SVGAGI. Trimming stripped 5 bases from V and 1 base from J, with 8 bases between. The CDR3 runs 13 residues. CDR3 sequence (DNA): TGTGCCAGCAGTGAGACAGGGAACACTGAAGCTTTCTTT. It specifies CASSETGNTEAFF.

The CDR3 is CASSLVPPSGGSSYEQYF. The CDR3 bases are TGTGCCAGCAGCTTAGTACCCCCTAGCGGGGGGTCTTCCTACGAGCAGTACTTC. The V call is TRBV7-6, the J call TRBJ2-7; 11 bases are a match to TRBD2. The CDR3 totals 18 residues. CDR1 is SGHVS, CDR2 FNYEAQ, per germline. Unmatched junction bases numbered 9, after V lost 1 base and J lost 1 base.

CDR3 region: CASSLSDSANQPQHF. CDR3 coding DNA: TGTGCCAGCAGTCTGAGTGACAGTGCTAATCAGCCCCAGCATTTT. The gene calls are TRBV6-5 and TRBJ1-5; tentatively, D is TRBD1 (5 bases). The CDR3 spans 15 residues. V lost 5 bases and J 4 bases, leaving 15 bases between the germline ends. Germline values: CDR1 MNHEY, CDR2 SVGAGI.

CDR3 loop: CASSLRRETKNIQYF. CDR3 sequence (DNA): TGTGCCAGCAGCTTGAGACGGGAGACCAAAAACATTCAGTACTTC. The J gene is TRBJ2-4, the V gene TRBV5-4; weak D call: TRBD2 (6 bases). CDR1 and CDR2 from the germline V gene are SGHNT and YYREEE (reference sequence). V was shortened by 1 base and J by 2 bases, with 10 bases between the two germline ends. CDR3 size: 15 residues.

The chain combines TRBV4-3 with TRBJ2-3; 9 bases agree with TRBD2. CDR3 length equals 17 residues. CDR1 is LGHNA, CDR2 YSLEER, per germline. J was trimmed by 3 bases and V by 0 bases; bases with no gene match: 7. The CDR3 nucleotides are TGCGCCAGCAGCCAAGATTGGGCTAGCGGGGATACAGATACGCAGTATTTT. Translated, it gives CASSQDWASGDTDTQYF.

The chain employs TRBV18 and TRBJ2-5; the D gene is possibly TRBD2 (6 bases). This CDR3 comprises 13 residues. V gave up 1 base and J gave up 3 bases, with 6 bases separating them. The germline V gene has CDR1 KGHSH and CDR2 LQKENI. CDR3 in amino acids: CASSPLAEETQYF. In DNA, the CDR3 is TGTGCCAGCTCACCACTAGCGGAAGAGACCCAGTACTTC. The entire variable domain, with the rest obtained from reference TRBV18 and TRBJ2-5, is as follows: NAGVMQNPRHLVRRRGQEARLRCSPMKGHSHVYWYRQLPEEGLKFMVYLQKENIIDESGMPKERFSAEFPKEGPSILRIQQVVRGDSAAYFCASSPLAEETQYFGPGTRLLVL.

This chain uses TRBV10-2 with TRBJ2-3, with a weak D call TRBD2 (5 bases). Trimming stripped 3 bases from V and 0 bases from J, with 19 bases between. There are 18 residues in the CDR3. Germline V gene lookup returns CDR1 WSHSY and CDR2 SAAADI. The DNA of the CDR3 is TGCGCCAGCAGTGACCGGACTGGAGCGATCCGTAGCACAGATACGCAGTATTTT. Translation gives CASSDRTGAIRSTDTQYF.

This clone came up a few times. The J gene is TRBJ2-3, the V gene TRBV4-1; 11 bases align to TRBD2. Trimming removed 1 base from V and 6 bases from J; junction bases left unmatched: 9. The CDR3 extends over 17 amino acids. Germline V gives CDR1 MGHRA, CDR2 YSYEKL. DNA for the CDR3: TGCGCCAGCAGCCAAGCAGTAGCGGGGGGGCCTCTCGATACGCAGTATTTT. Its protein is CASSQAVAGGPLDTQYF.

The chain recombines TRBV7-2 with TRBJ2-2; D perhaps matches TRBD2 (5 bases). Germline V CDR1 and CDR2: SGHTA, FQGNSA. The V gene lost 3 bases and the J gene lost 0 bases, with 11 bases spanning the gap. This CDR3 has 16 residues. The CDR3 DNA is TGTGCCAGCAGCTTCCGGGGTCGGGCGAACACCGGGGAGCTGTTTTTT. Encoded protein: CASSFRGRANTGELFF.

There are a few counts of this clone. This chain connects TRBV11-2 to TRBJ2-7, with 8 positions matching TRBD1. CDR1 and CDR2 (germline): SGHAT, FQNNGV. The CDR3 runs to 14 residues. V lost 4 bases, J lost 2 bases, and 4 bases stayed unmatched. DNA for the CDR3: TGTGCCAGCAGCTCCACAGGGGGGACCTACGAGCAGTACTTC. This sequence encodes CASSSTGGTYEQYF.

The chain is built from TRBV7-9 and TRBJ1-4, with D possibly being TRBD1 (6 bases). Per the germline V gene, CDR1 is SEHNR and CDR2 is FQNEAQ (reference sequence). Trimming shortened V by 5 bases and J by 8 bases, and 18 bases separated the two germline ends. CDR3 length equals 15 residues. CDR3 sequence: CASSQASGTLEKLFF. CDR3 sequence (DNA): TGTGCCAGCAGCCAGGCTTCCGGGACACTAGAAAAACTGTTTTTT.

The rearrangement links TRBV19 to TRBJ1-2; TRBD1 is a possible D gene (6 bases). CDR1 is LNHDA, CDR2 SQIVND, per germline (reference sequence). CDR3 length equals 16 residues. V was clipped by 5 bases and J by 0 bases, with 16 bases between them. The CDR3 DNA reads TGTGCCAGTAGTTTCTGGACAGATACTCCTAACTATGGCTACACCTTC. It encodes CASSFWTDTPNYGYTF.